The source of this T cell receptor (beta chain) is a study of cytomegalovirus exposure and HLA in healthy donors. This PCR relied on a set of 60 Vbeta primers and 13 Jbeta primers. The protocol was immunoSEQ multiplex PCR, while the TCRdb copy is restricted to in-frame clones and leaves out a portion. This sample has about 180,000 clones, with about four fifths found just once. The study's findings and limits: Over 150 TCR beta chains were listed as cytomegalovirus-associated. A later analysis showed HLA-associated TCR beta chains outstripping equally common others in clonal expansion. Common viral pathogens seemed to be connected with several of the most significant clusters, according to a later analysis.

About this clone itself: Antigen specificity is unknown.

The sequenced sample consisted of PBMCs. This clonotype originated in a woman aged 30 to 39 in good health and CMV-seronegative.

Written as DNA, the CDR3 is TGTGCCTGGAACGGGGATTATGGGAACTATGGCTACACCTTC. Its translation: CAWNGDYGNYGYTF. This chain connects TRBV30 to TRBJ1-2, with unresolved D. V lost 4 bases and J 2 bases, leaving 14 bases between the germline ends. CDR1 GTSNPN and CDR2 SVGIG come from the germline V gene (reference sequence). CDR3 length: 14 amino acids.